This TCR beta chain is from a study of siplizumab effects on memory and regulatory T cells. The protocol was immunoSEQ multiplex PCR, while the TCRdb copy is restricted to in-frame clones and leaves out a portion. The profile covers around 87,000 clones, with 85% to 90% appearing a single time and around 16% taken by the ten largest. Study-level results: Reactions containing siplizumab showed mappable alloreactive CD4+ clones averaging 68.8% Treg-derived, versus roughly 30% in controls. Apparently more diverse than memory cells, naive T cells also seemed major alloresponse contributors.

Germline lookup yields CDR1 LNHDA and CDR2 SQIVND (reference sequence). The CDR3 spans 14 residues. V lost 7 bases and J 1 base, leaving 13 bases between the germline ends. For this clone: Its antigen is undetermined.

The source is a human donor in good health. The V and J genes are TRBV19 and TRBJ1-1; TRBD1 might be the D (5 bases). Source material: CD4+ T cells sorted from blood. CDR3 DNA: TGTGCCAGTACCATGACAGCCCAGAACACTGAAGCTTTCTTT. It yields the protein CASTMTAQNTEAFF. Together with reference TRBV19 and TRBJ1-1, the CDR3 gives the full variable domain: DGGITQSPKYLFRKEGQNVTLSCEQNLNHDAMYWYRQDPGQGLRLIYYSQIVNDFQKGDIAEGYSVSREKKESFPLTVTSAQKNPTAFYLCASTMTAQNTEAFFGQGTRLTVV.